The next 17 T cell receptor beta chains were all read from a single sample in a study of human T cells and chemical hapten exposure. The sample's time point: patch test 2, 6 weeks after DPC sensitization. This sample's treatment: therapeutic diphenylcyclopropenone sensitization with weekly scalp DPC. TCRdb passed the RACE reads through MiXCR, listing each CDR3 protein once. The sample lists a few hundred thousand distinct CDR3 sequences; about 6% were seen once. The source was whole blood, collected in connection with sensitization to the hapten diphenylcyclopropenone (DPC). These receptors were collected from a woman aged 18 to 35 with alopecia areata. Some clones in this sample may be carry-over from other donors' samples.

The CDR3 sequence is CASSLGGRTPYEQYF. The CDR3 DNA is TGTGCCAGCAGTTTAGGGGGGCGGACACCCTACGAGCAGTACTTC. This sequence joins TRBV27 and TRBJ2-7; D might be TRBD1 or TRBD2, each matching 6 bases. This CDR3 contains 15 residues. The V end lost 2 bases, the J end lost 2 bases, and 13 bases lay between the germline ends. Germline V gene lookup returns CDR1 MNHEY and CDR2 SMNVEV (reference sequence).

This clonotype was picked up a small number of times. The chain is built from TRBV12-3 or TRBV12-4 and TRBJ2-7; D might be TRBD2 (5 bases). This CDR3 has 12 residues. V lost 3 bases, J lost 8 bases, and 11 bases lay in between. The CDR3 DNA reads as TGTGCCAGCAGTTTCGAGGGTAGGAAGCAGTACTTC. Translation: CASSFEGRKQYF.

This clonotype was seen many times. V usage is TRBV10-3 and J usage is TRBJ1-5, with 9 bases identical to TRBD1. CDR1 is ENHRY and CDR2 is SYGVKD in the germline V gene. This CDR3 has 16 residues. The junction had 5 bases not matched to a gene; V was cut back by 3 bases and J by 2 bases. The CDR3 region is CAISDGTGSGNQPQHF. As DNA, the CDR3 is TGTGCCATCAGTGACGGGACAGGGTCGGGCAATCAGCCCCAGCATTTT.

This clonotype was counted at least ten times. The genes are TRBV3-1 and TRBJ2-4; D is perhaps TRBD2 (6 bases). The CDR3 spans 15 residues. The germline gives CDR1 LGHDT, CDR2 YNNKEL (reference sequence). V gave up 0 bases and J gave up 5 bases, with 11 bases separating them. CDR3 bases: TGTGCCAGCAGCCAAGATCTCGGGAGCCAAAACATTCAGTACTTC. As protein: CASSQDLGSQNIQYF.

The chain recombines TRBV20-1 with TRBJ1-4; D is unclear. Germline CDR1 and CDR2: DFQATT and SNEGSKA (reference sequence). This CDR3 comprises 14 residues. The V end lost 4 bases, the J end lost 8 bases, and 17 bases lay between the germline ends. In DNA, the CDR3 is TGCAGTGCTATCCGTGGAGGTGGTGAGGAAAAACTGTTTTTT. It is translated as CSAIRGGGEEKLFF.

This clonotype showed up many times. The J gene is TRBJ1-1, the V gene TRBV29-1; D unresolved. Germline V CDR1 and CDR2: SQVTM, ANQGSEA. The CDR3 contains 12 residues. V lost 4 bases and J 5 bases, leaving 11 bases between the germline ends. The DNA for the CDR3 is TGCAGCGTTGTTGAGGGAGAGACTGAAGCTTTCTTT. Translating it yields CSVVEGETEAFF.

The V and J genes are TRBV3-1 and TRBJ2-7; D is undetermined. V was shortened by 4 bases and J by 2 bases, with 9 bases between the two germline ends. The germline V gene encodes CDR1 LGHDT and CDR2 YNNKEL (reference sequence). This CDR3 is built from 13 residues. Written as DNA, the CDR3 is TGTGCCAGCAGCCCGGCTTGCCCCTACGAGCAGTACTTC. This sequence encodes CASSPACPYEQYF.

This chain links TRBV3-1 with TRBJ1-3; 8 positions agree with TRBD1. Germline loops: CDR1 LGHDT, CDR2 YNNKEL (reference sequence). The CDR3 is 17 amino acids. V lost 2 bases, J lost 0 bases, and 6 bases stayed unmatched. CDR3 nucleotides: TGTGCCAGCAGCCAAAGGGACAGGCTATACTCTGGAAACACCATATATTTT. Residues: CASSQRDRLYSGNTIYF. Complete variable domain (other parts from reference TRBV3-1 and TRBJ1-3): DTAVSQTPKYLVTQMGNDKSIKCEQNLGHDTMYWYKQDSKKFLKIMFSYNNKELIINETVPNRFSPKSPDKAHLNLHINSLELGDSAVYFCASSQRDRLYSGNTIYFGEGSWLTVV.

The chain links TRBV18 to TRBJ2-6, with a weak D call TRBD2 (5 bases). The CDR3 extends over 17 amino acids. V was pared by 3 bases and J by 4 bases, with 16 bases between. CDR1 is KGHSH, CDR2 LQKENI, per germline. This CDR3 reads CASSPRDSSRGANVLTF. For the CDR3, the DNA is TGTGCCAGCTCACCCCGGGATTCGTCTAGAGGGGCCAACGTCCTGACTTTC.

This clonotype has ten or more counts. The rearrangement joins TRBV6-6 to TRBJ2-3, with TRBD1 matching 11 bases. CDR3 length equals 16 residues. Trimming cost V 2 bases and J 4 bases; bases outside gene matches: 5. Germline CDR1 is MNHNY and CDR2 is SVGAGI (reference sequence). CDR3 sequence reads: CASSYRDRGSADTQYF. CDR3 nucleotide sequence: TGTGCCAGCAGTTACCGGGACAGGGGGAGTGCAGATACGCAGTATTTT.

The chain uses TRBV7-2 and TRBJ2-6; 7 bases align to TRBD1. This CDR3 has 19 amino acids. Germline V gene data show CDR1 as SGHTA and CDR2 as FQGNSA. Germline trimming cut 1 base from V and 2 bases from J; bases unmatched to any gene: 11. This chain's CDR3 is CASSLDPTGVHPGANVLTF. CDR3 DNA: TGTGCCAGCAGCTTAGATCCTACAGGGGTACATCCTGGGGCCAACGTCCTGACTTTC.

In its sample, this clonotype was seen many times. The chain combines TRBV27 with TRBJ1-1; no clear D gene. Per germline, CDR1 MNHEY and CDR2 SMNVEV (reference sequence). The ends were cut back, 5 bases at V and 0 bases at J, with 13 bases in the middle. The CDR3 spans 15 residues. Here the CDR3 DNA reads TGTGCCAGCAGTCTAAGGAGAGATATGAACACTGAAGCTTTCTTT. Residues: CASSLRRDMNTEAFF.

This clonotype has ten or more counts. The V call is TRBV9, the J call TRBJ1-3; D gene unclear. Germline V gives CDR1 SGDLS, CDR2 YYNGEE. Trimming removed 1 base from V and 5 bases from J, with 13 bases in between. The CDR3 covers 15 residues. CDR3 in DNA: TGTGCCAGCAGCGTAACGAGTTCCCGGCGAAACACCATATATTTT. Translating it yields CASSVTSSRRNTIYF.

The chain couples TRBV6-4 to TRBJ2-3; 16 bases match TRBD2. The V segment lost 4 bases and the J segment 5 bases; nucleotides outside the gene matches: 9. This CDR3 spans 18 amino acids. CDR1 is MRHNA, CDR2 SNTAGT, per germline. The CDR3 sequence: CASSAGTSGGAMEDTQYF. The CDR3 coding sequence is TGTGCCAGCAGTGCCGGGACTAGCGGGGGGGCCATGGAAGATACGCAGTATTTT.

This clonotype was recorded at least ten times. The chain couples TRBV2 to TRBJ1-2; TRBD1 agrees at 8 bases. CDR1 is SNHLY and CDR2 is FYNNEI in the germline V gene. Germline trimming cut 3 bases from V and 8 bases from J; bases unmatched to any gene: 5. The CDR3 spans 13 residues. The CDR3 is CASSEDRDKGYTF. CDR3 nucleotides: TGTGCCAGCAGTGAGGACAGGGATAAAGGCTACACCTTC.

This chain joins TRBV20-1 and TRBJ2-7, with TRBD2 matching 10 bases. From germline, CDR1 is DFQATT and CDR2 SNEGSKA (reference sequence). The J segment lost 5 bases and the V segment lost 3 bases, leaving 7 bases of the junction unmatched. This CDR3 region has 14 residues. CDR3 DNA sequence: TGCAGTGCTAGTCGGGCTAGCGGGGGCCACGAGCAGTACTTC. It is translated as CSASRASGGHEQYF.

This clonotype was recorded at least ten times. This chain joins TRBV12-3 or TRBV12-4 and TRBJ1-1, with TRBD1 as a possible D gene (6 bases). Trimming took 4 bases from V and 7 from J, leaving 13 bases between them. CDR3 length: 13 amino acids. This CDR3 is CASSSWTDFEAFF. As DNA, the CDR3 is TGTGCCAGCAGTTCTTGGACAGACTTTGAAGCTTTCTTT.